A single sample gave rise to the 21 T cell receptor beta chains below, sequenced in a study of T cell responses to AZD1222 COVID-19 vaccine. Sequenced by immunoSEQ multiplex PCR; TCRdb stores in-frame clones only, minus some. This table holds tens of thousands of clones, 88% found once. The material sequenced was peripheral blood, taken on day 0 of MenACWY control vaccination. The receptors were sampled from an adult in good health.

The V and J genes are TRBV6-5 and TRBJ2-5; possible D gene TRBD1, 6 bases. Trimming shortened V by 5 bases and J by 4 bases, and 11 bases separated the two germline ends. The CDR3 extends over 13 amino acids. Germline CDR1 reads MNHEY; CDR2 reads SVGAGI. The CDR3 DNA reads TGTGCCAGCAGTACGGACAGTACAGAGACCCAGTACTTC. Its translation: CASSTDSTETQYF.

V is TRBV5-5 and J is TRBJ1-4; 7 bases match TRBD1. In germline, CDR1 is SGHKS, CDR2 YYEKEE (reference sequence). The V segment lost 2 bases and the J segment 5 bases; nucleotides outside the gene matches: 21. This CDR3 has 20 residues. CDR3 nucleotide sequence: TGTGCCAGCAGCTTTAGGCCGGGACAGTACCTAAGGGGTCCGAATGAAAAACTGTTTTTT. It yields the protein CASSFRPGQYLRGPNEKLFF.

In regard to this clone: The identical CDR3 is also encoded by other nucleotide sequences in the sample. V is TRBV27 and J is TRBJ2-7, with a weak D call TRBD2 (6 bases). This CDR3 contains 13 residues. Germline values: CDR1 MNHEY, CDR2 SMNVEV (reference sequence). The ends were cut back, 7 bases at V and 0 bases at J, with 10 bases in the middle. The CDR3 here is CASKDGSSYEQYF. The CDR3 DNA follows: TGTGCCAGCAAGGACGGGAGCTCCTACGAGCAGTACTTC.

This chain uses TRBV28 with TRBJ2-3; D tentatively fits TRBD1 or TRBD2 (6 bases each). Trimming took off 2 bases at V and 6 bases at J, with 15 bases between the two ends. From germline, CDR1 is MDHEN and CDR2 SYDVKM. This CDR3 comprises 15 residues. The DNA of the CDR3 is TGTGCCAGCAGTTTAGGGGGGCCACCGGCGGATACGCAGTATTTT. Protein: CASSLGGPPADTQYF.

This chain connects TRBV7-8 to TRBJ2-2, with a weak D call TRBD2 (6 bases). This CDR3 is 14 amino acids long. V dropped 5 bases and J dropped 6 bases, with 13 bases sitting between them. Germline CDR1 SGHVS, CDR2 FQNEAQ. The CDR3 sequence is CASSREEGPGELFF. CDR3 nucleotide sequence: TGTGCCAGCAGCCGTGAGGAGGGCCCCGGGGAGCTGTTTTTT.

J is TRBJ1-4 and V is TRBV15, with TRBD1 as a possible D gene (6 bases). The CDR3 is 15 amino acids. Germline-derived CDR1 and CDR2 are LNHNV and YYDKDF (reference sequence). Trimming removed 3 bases from V and 7 bases from J, with 15 bases in between. CDR3 DNA sequence: TGTGCCACCAGCAGTGGAACAGGGACCGGTGAAAAACTGTTTTTT. This encodes CATSSGTGTGEKLFF.

This chain connects TRBV2 to TRBJ1-2; D gene ambiguous. This CDR3 is 13 amino acids long. V dropped 3 bases and J dropped 4 bases, with 9 bases sitting between them. Germline V gene sequence: CDR1 SNHLY, CDR2 FYNNEI. Here the CDR3 reads CASSEVSPYGYTF. The CDR3 DNA sequence: TGTGCCAGCAGTGAGGTCAGCCCCTATGGCTACACCTTC.

The chain couples TRBV19 to TRBJ1-2; 7 bases line up with TRBD1. Germline CDR1 reads LNHDA; CDR2 reads SQIVND (reference sequence). Trimming cost V 5 bases and J 0 bases; bases outside gene matches: 9. The length of the CDR3 is 16 residues. The DNA of the CDR3 is TGTGCCAGTAGTCCGGACAGGTCCGGAGCTAACTATGGCTACACCTTC. As protein: CASSPDRSGANYGYTF.

V usage is TRBV7-9 and J usage is TRBJ1-2; D gene ambiguous. V lost 3 bases and J 4 bases, leaving 12 bases between the germline ends. In germline, CDR1 is SEHNR, CDR2 FQNEAQ (reference sequence). This CDR3 has 14 amino acids. The CDR3 sequence is CASSLEAGSYGYTF. The CDR3 bases are TGTGCCAGCAGCTTGGAGGCAGGATCCTATGGCTACACCTTC.

The chain employs TRBV6-5 and TRBJ2-5; 8 bases are shared with TRBD2. After removal of 5 bases from V and 5 bases from J, the junction contained 10 bases not matched to a gene. Germline CDR1 MNHEY, CDR2 SVGAGI. CDR3 length equals 15 residues. CDR3 in amino acids: CASSRPGGGRETQYF. The CDR3 nucleotides are TGTGCCAGCAGTCGACCCGGCGGGGGGCGGGAGACCCAGTACTTC.

The chain combines TRBV3-1 (or the pseudogene TRBV3-2) with TRBJ2-7; D is undetermined. The length of the CDR3 is 11 residues. Between the trimmed V and J ends, which lost 0 bases and 3 bases, there was a span of 0 bases. Germline CDR1 and CDR2: LGHDT and YNNKEL (reference sequence). CDR3 in DNA: TGTGCCAGCAGCCAAGACTACGAGCAGTACTTC. Protein product: CASSQDYEQYF.

The chain joins TRBV7-2 to TRBJ1-6; 7 positions match TRBD1. Per the germline V gene, CDR1 is SGHTA and CDR2 is FQGNSA. The CDR3 has 12 residues. V shed 5 bases, J shed 13 bases, and the junction held 5 bases outside the gene matches. The CDR3 DNA is TGTGCCAGCAGCAGGGGACAGCCTCCCCTCCACTTT. Protein product: CASSRGQPPLHF. Based on the CDR3 plus reference TRBV7-2 and TRBJ1-6, the full variable domain is GAGVSQSPSNKVTEKGKDVELRCDPISGHTALYWYRQSLGQGLEFLIYFQGNSAPDKSGLPSDRFSAERTGGSVSTLTIQRTQQEDSAVYLCASSRGQPPLHFGNGTRLTVT.

J is TRBJ2-1 and V is TRBV3-1 (or the pseudogene TRBV3-2); tentative D call: TRBD1 (5 bases). Trimming shortened V by 3 bases and J by 7 bases, and 13 bases separated the two germline ends. Germline V gene lookup returns CDR1 LGHDT and CDR2 YNNKEL (reference sequence). This CDR3 comprises 14 residues. In DNA, the CDR3 is TGTGCCAGCAGCCAGGGCAGGGCCGGGAATGAGCAGTTCTTC. Its translation: CASSQGRAGNEQFF.

This chain connects TRBV30 to TRBJ1-1, with a tentative D call TRBD1 (6 bases). Between the trimmed V and J ends, which lost 5 bases and 1 base, there was a span of 17 bases. The CDR3 is 15 amino acids. Germline V lookup: CDR1 GTSNPN, CDR2 SVGIG (reference sequence). The CDR3 DNA sequence: TGTGCCTGGGGAAGAGAGAGGGGGGGGAACACTGAAGCTTTCTTT. As protein: CAWGRERGGNTEAFF.

The chain combines TRBV11-1 with TRBJ2-7; no clear D. The CDR3 length is 13 residues. Trimming cost V 4 bases and J 3 bases, with 10 bases left between them. The V gene's germline CDR1 is SGHAT and CDR2 FQDESV (reference sequence). The CDR3 loop is CASSYGNLYEQYF. The CDR3 DNA reads as TGTGCCAGCAGCTATGGCAACCTCTACGAGCAGTACTTC.

The chain links TRBV2 to TRBJ1-1; weak D call: TRBD1 (6 bases). CDR1 is SNHLY and CDR2 is FYNNEI in the germline V gene. With 5 bases removed from V and 10 bases from J, the gap between germline ends came to 17 bases. CDR3 length equals 13 residues. The CDR3 is CASSPTGMLAAFF. As DNA, the CDR3 is TGTGCCAGCAGTCCTACAGGGATGCTTGCAGCTTTCTTT. Using reference TRBV2 and TRBJ1-1 for the parts outside the CDR3, the full variable domain is EPEVTQTPSHQVTQMGQEVILRCVPISNHLYFYWYRQILGQKVEFLVSFYNNEISEKSEIFDDQFSVERPDGSNFTLKIRSTKLEDSAMYFCASSPTGMLAAFFGQGTRLTVV.

This clone was counted between two and nine times. The V and J genes are TRBV6-2 or TRBV6-3 and TRBJ2-7; 8 nucleotides agree with TRBD2. V lost 5 bases to trimming and J lost 7 bases; unmatched junction nucleotides: 10. The CDR3 consists of 14 residues. The germline V gene has CDR1 MNHEY and CDR2 SVGEGT. CDR3 protein: CASSQTSESKEQYF. CDR3 DNA sequence: TGTGCCAGCAGTCAGACTAGCGAATCGAAAGAGCAGTACTTC.

This clone appeared a single time. The chain is built from TRBV7-2 and TRBJ1-5; tentative D call: TRBD1 (6 bases). The germline V gene has CDR1 SGHTA and CDR2 FQGNSA. V shed 3 bases and J shed 1 base, with 10 bases lying between them. The CDR3 is made up of 15 amino acids. CDR3 in amino acids: CASSFLGQSNQPQHF. The CDR3 bases are TGTGCCAGCAGCTTCTTGGGACAAAGCAATCAGCCCCAGCATTTT. The full variable domain, completed using reference TRBV7-2 and TRBJ1-5, is GAGVSQSPSNKVTEKGKDVELRCDPISGHTALYWYRQSLGQGLEFLIYFQGNSAPDKSGLPSDRFSAERTGGSVSTLTIQRTQQEDSAVYLCASSFLGQSNQPQHFGDGTRLSIL.

This chain joins TRBV19 and TRBJ1-1; possibly TRBD1 for D (5 bases). Germline V gives CDR1 LNHDA, CDR2 SQIVND (reference sequence). This CDR3 spans 12 amino acids. V lost 5 bases, J lost 10 bases, and 14 bases lay in between. CDR3 amino acids: CASSRDAGLAFF. The CDR3 bases are TGTGCCAGTAGTCGGGACGCCGGGTTAGCTTTCTTT.

This chain connects TRBV6-1 to TRBJ2-3; D may be TRBD1 (5 bases). CDR3 size: 13 residues. Trimming took 3 bases from V and 1 from J, leaving 5 bases between them. Germline-derived CDR1 and CDR2 are MNHNS and SASEGT. The CDR3 nucleotides read TGTGCCAGCAGTGACAGGGGCACAGATACGCAGTATTTT. It is translated as CASSDRGTDTQYF.

This clone was seen a single time. The CDR3 reads CASSHLTTGTGRGAQYF. In DNA form, the CDR3 reads TGTGCCAGCAGCCATCTTACAACCGGGACAGGTCGAGGGGCCCAGTACTTC. The gene calls are TRBV14 and TRBJ2-5; the match to TRBD1 covers 8 bases. V trimming: 3 bases; J trimming: 9 bases; junction bases outside the gene matches: 18. The length of the CDR3 is 17 residues. In germline, CDR1 is SGHDN, CDR2 FVKESK.